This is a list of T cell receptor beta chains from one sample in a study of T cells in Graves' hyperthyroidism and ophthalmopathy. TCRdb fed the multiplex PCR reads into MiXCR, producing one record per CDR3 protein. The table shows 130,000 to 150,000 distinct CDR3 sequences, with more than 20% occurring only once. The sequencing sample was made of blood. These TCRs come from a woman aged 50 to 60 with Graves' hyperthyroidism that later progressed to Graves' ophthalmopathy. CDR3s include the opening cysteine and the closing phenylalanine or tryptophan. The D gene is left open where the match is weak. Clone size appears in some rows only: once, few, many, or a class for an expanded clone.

CDR3: CAWSVRDEQFF
DNA: TGTGCCTGGAGTGTACGAGATGAGCAGTTCTTC
D: -
V: TRBV30
J: TRBJ2-1
size: many
length: 11

CDR3: CASSRKGTDTQYF
DNA: TGTGCCAGCAGCCGAAAGGGAACAGATACGCAGTATTTT
D: -
V: TRBV2
J: TRBJ2-3
size: many
length: 13

CDR3: CASSSPLIRTSGNNEQFF
DNA: TGTGCCAGCAGTAGCCCTCTTATTCGGACTAGCGGGAACAATGAGCAGTTCTTC
D: TRBD2
V: TRBV28
J: TRBJ2-1
size: once
length: 18

CDR3: CASSDGWADVETQYF
DNA: TGTGCCAGCAGTGATGGGTGGGCAGACGTGGAGACCCAGTACTTC
D: -
V: TRBV2
J: TRBJ2-5
size: -
length: 15

CDR3: CASSLSPGSYEQYF
DNA: TGTGCCAGCAGTTTATCCCCCGGCTCCTACGAGCAGTACTTC
D: -
V: TRBV27
J: TRBJ2-7
size: many
length: 14

CDR3: CASSLPSGRHGELFF
DNA: TGTGCCAGCAGCCTACCTAGCGGGAGGCACGGGGAGCTGTTTTTT
D: TRBD2
V: TRBV7-9
J: TRBJ2-2
size: few
length: 15

CDR3: CASSQRRDQPQHF
DNA: TGTGCCAGCAGCCAAAGACGGGATCAGCCCCAGCATTTT
D: -
V: TRBV6-1
J: TRBJ1-5
size: many
length: 13

CDR3: CASNGGRETEAFF
DNA: TGTGCCAGCAACGGGGGGCGTGAGACTGAAGCTTTCTTT
D: -
V: TRBV6-1
J: TRBJ1-1
size: few
length: 13

CDR3: CASSLSLAGGEQFF
DNA: TGTGCCAGCAGCTTATCACTGGCGGGAGGTGAGCAGTTCTTC
D: TRBD2
V: TRBV7-2
J: TRBJ2-1
size: many
length: 14

CDR3: CASIMNPTGYYGYTF
DNA: TGTGCCAGCATCATGAACCCAACAGGGTACTATGGCTACACCTTC
D: -
V: TRBV6-1
J: TRBJ1-2
size: -
length: 15

CDR3: CASSFFGSKRESVRQYF
DNA: TGCGCCAGCAGCTTTTTCGGGTCCAAGCGGGAGAGTGTGCGGCAGTACTTC
D: TRBD2
V: TRBV5-1
J: TRBJ2-7
size: -
length: 17

CDR3: CASSSRTGLRVGTEAFF
DNA: TGTGCCAGCAGTTCCCGGACAGGGTTGAGGGTGGGCACTGAAGCTTTCTTT
D: TRBD1
V: TRBV28
J: TRBJ1-1
size: -
length: 17

CDR3: CASSYTSQGAFGNQPQHF
DNA: TGTGCCAGCAGTTATACTTCTCAGGGGGCTTTTGGCAATCAGCCCCAGCATTTT
D: TRBD1
V: TRBV6-5
J: TRBJ1-5
size: few
length: 18

CDR3: CASSWSYRNEQFF
DNA: TGCGCCAGCAGCTGGTCCTATCGTAATGAGCAGTTCTTC
D: -
V: TRBV5-1
J: TRBJ2-1
size: -
length: 13

CDR3: CSAETGTSATDTQYF
DNA: TGCAGTGCAGAAACCGGGACTAGCGCGACAGATACGCAGTATTTT
D: TRBD2
V: TRBV20-1
J: TRBJ2-3
size: many
length: 15

CDR3: CASSPTNNEQFF
DNA: TGTGCCAGCAGCCCGACTAACAATGAGCAGTTCTTC
D: -
V: TRBV5-4
J: TRBJ2-1
size: many
length: 12

CDR3: CASKGVAYEQYF
DNA: TGTGCCAGCAAGGGGGTAGCCTACGAGCAGTACTTC
D: -
V: TRBV28
J: TRBJ2-7
size: many
length: 12

CDR3: CSARDRGPTSMNTEAFF
DNA: TGCAGTGCTAGAGATCGCGGTCCCACTTCCATGAACACTGAAGCTTTCTTT
D: -
V: TRBV20-1
J: TRBJ1-1
size: many
length: 17

CDR3: CASSLNFAGGQGEQFF
DNA: TGCGCCAGCAGCTTAAACTTTGCGGGAGGGCAAGGTGAGCAGTTCTTC
D: TRBD2
V: TRBV5-1
J: TRBJ2-1
size: -
length: 16

CDR3: CAWSQSWRGNQPQHF
DNA: TGTGCCTGGAGTCAATCATGGAGGGGCAATCAGCCCCAGCATTTT
D: -
V: TRBV30
J: TRBJ1-5
size: many
length: 15

CDR3: CASSLAVSRNEQFF
DNA: TGCGCCAGCAGCTTGGCAGTTAGCAGGAATGAGCAGTTCTTC
D: -
V: TRBV5-1
J: TRBJ2-1
size: many
length: 14

CDR3: CSAGKGDQPQHF
DNA: TGCAGTGCCGGCAAGGGGGATCAGCCCCAGCATTTT
D: -
V: TRBV20-1
J: TRBJ1-5
size: -
length: 12

CDR3: CASSPPGVVLDEQYF
DNA: TGTGCCAGCTCACCACCGGGAGTGGTCTTGGACGAGCAGTACTTC
D: -
V: TRBV18
J: TRBJ2-7
size: many
length: 15

CDR3: CASSQDRIAGDTQYF
DNA: TGTGCCAGCAGCCAAGATCGGATAGCAGGAGATACGCAGTATTTT
D: -
V: TRBV3-1
J: TRBJ2-3
size: many
length: 15

CDR3: CASGRLSNQPQHF
DNA: TGTGCCAGCGGGCGGTTGAGCAATCAGCCCCAGCATTTT
D: -
V: TRBV2
J: TRBJ1-5
size: many
length: 13

CDR3: CASSPAGGTTDTQYF
DNA: TGTGCCAGCAGCCCAGCGGGAGGAACCACAGATACGCAGTATTTT
D: TRBD2
V: TRBV9
J: TRBJ2-3
size: many
length: 15

CDR3: CASSAADREAFF
DNA: TGTGCCAGCAGCGCCGCGGACAGAGAAGCTTTCTTT
D: -
V: TRBV9
J: TRBJ1-1
size: -
length: 12

CDR3: CATRRGPSYEQYF
DNA: TGTGCCACCAGGCGAGGTCCCTCCTACGAGCAGTACTTC
D: -
V: TRBV24-1
J: TRBJ2-7
size: many
length: 13

CDR3: CSAPLPGSYEQYF
DNA: TGCAGTGCTCCCCTTCCGGGCTCCTACGAGCAGTACTTC
D: -
V: TRBV20-1
J: TRBJ2-7
size: many
length: 13

CDR3: CASSRLAGITDTQYF
DNA: TGTGCCAGCAGCCGACTAGCGGGTATCACAGATACGCAGTATTTT
D: TRBD2
V: TRBV7-2
J: TRBJ2-3
size: -
length: 15

CDR3: CASSLYRGTGLLTQETQYF
DNA: TGTGCCAGCAGCCTGTATCGGGGGACAGGTCTGTTAACGCAAGAGACCCAGTACTTC
D: TRBD1
V: TRBV5-5
J: TRBJ2-5
size: once
length: 19

CDR3: CASTDRGKGYTF
DNA: TGTGCCAGCACCGATCGGGGGAAGGGCTACACCTTC
D: -
V: TRBV28
J: TRBJ1-2
size: -
length: 12

CDR3: CASSYGTGEYGYTF
DNA: TGCGCCAGCTCTTACGGGACAGGGGAATATGGCTACACCTTC
D: TRBD1
V: TRBV5-1
J: TRBJ1-2
size: few
length: 14

CDR3: CASSYSRGSSYGYTF
DNA: TGTGCCAGCAGCTATAGTCGGGGGAGTAGCTATGGCTACACCTTC
D: -
V: TRBV7-9
J: TRBJ1-2
size: -
length: 15

CDR3: CASSVGTGELFF
DNA: TGTGCCAGCAGCGTGGGGACCGGGGAGCTGTTTTTT
D: -
V: TRBV7-9
J: TRBJ2-2
size: -
length: 12

CDR3: CASSLGQDGANVLTF
DNA: TGTGCCAGTAGCCTGGGCCAAGACGGGGCCAACGTCCTGACTTTC
D: -
V: TRBV19
J: TRBJ2-6
size: -
length: 15